The 13 T cell receptor beta chains in this list originate from one sample, sequenced in a study of graft-versus-host responses after intestinal transplantation. Assay: immunoSEQ multiplex PCR; the TCRdb copy retains only in-frame clones and omits some. The sample consists of roughly 40,000 clones, 75% to 95% of them appearing once. The input for sequencing was PBMCs, taken 314 days after intestinal transplant. These receptors were taken from a human patient who received an intestinal transplant, so some T cells may come from the graft donor.

The rearrangement links TRBV5-1 to TRBJ1-1; 10 bases are shared with TRBD1. Looked up from germline, CDR1 is SGHRS and CDR2 is YFSETQ. V lost 4 bases and J lost 6; bases outside the gene matches: 6. The CDR3 spans 14 residues. CDR3 sequence reads: CASSPTGTGAEAFF. The DNA for the CDR3 is TGCGCCAGCAGCCCTACAGGGACAGGGGCTGAAGCTTTCTTT.

The CDR3 reads CASSFTGVGGTDTQYF. CDR3 coding DNA: TGTGCCAGCAGTTTTACAGGGGTGGGGGGCACAGATACGCAGTATTTT. The V and J genes are TRBV28 and TRBJ2-3; 7 bases map to TRBD1. From germline, CDR1 is MDHEN and CDR2 SYDVKM. The CDR3 is 16 residues long. V dropped 3 bases and J dropped 1; count of bases not matched to a gene: 7.

The CDR3 DNA reads TGTGCCAGCAGCTTAAAGGATACGCAGTATTTT. This sequence encodes CASSLKDTQYF. The V call is TRBV7-2, the J call TRBJ2-3; D is unresolved. CDR3 length equals 11 residues. Per the germline V gene, CDR1 is SGHTA and CDR2 is FQGNSA. V was pared by 2 bases and J by 6 bases, with 3 bases between.

The V and J genes are TRBV6-1 and TRBJ2-7; 9 bases align to TRBD1. V was pared by 6 bases and J by 3 bases, with 9 bases of the junction left unmatched. Germline V gene lookup returns CDR1 MNHNS and CDR2 SASEGT. The CDR3 is 15 amino acids. CDR3 region: CASRDPGQGDYEQYF. CDR3 nucleotides: TGTGCCAGCAGGGATCCGGGACAGGGAGACTACGAGCAGTACTTC.

The rearrangement uses TRBV10-3 and TRBJ1-5, with D possibly matching TRBD1 (5 bases). This CDR3 is built from 14 residues. V lost 2 bases and J lost 7, with 12 bases in between. Germline lookup yields CDR1 ENHRY and CDR2 SYGVKD. CDR3 nucleotide sequence: TGTGCCATCAGTGAGGGGGGGGGTACGCAGCCCCAGCATTTT. It translates to CAISEGGGTQPQHF.

Only one count was recorded for this clone. V and J are TRBV2 and TRBJ1-2; D perhaps matches TRBD1 (6 bases). Per germline, CDR1 SNHLY and CDR2 FYNNEI. With 11 bases removed from V and 2 bases from J, the gap between germline ends came to 12 bases. The length of the CDR3 is 12 residues. Here the CDR3 reads CAGRTANYGYTF. The CDR3 nucleotides read TGTGCCGGGAGGACAGCCAACTATGGCTACACCTTC.

This chain links TRBV2 with TRBJ1-2; no reliable D call. CDR3 length equals 12 residues. Trimming pared 6 bases from V and 6 bases from J, leaving 11 bases between. CDR1 and CDR2 (germline): SNHLY, FYNNEI. Written as DNA, the CDR3 is TGTGCCAGCAGCGAACACAGCGATGGCTACACCTTC. As protein: CASSEHSDGYTF.

The chain recombines TRBV5-1 with TRBJ2-7; D might be TRBD1 or TRBD2, each matching 5 bases. With 4 bases removed from V and 7 bases from J, the gap between germline ends came to 12 bases. This CDR3 comprises 12 residues. The V gene's germline CDR1 is SGHRS and CDR2 YFSETQ. This CDR3 reads CASSGTAQEQYF. In nucleotides, the CDR3 is TGCGCCAGCAGCGGGACGGCGCAAGAGCAGTACTTC.

The V and J genes are TRBV27 and TRBJ2-3, with 8 bases fitting TRBD1. CDR3 length equals 15 residues. J gave up 4 bases and V 2 bases, and 5 bases lay outside the gene matches. Germline loops: CDR1 MNHEY, CDR2 SMNVEV (reference sequence). CDR3 in amino acids: CASSLIRQGPDTQYF. CDR3 coding DNA: TGTGCCAGCAGTTTAATAAGACAGGGGCCAGATACGCAGTATTTT.

The chain is built from TRBV5-1 and TRBJ2-2; maybe TRBD2 (5 bases). Trimming left V 5 bases short and J 2 bases short, with 10 bases between. Looked up from germline, CDR1 is SGHRS and CDR2 is YFSETQ. The CDR3 is 14 amino acids. CDR3 region: CASRQSGNTGELFF. CDR3 nucleotides: TGCGCCAGCAGGCAAAGCGGTAACACCGGGGAGCTGTTTTTT.

The sample holds one count of this clone. The V call is TRBV30, the J call TRBJ1-6; TRBD1 agrees at 8 bases. Losses at the gene ends were 5 bases for V and 15 bases for J; bases not matched to a gene: 3. CDR1 is GTSNPN and CDR2 is SVGIG in the germline V gene (reference sequence). The CDR3 is made up of 10 amino acids. Here the CDR3 DNA reads TGTGCCTGGGACAGGGGTGTCCTCCACTTT. It is translated as CAWDRGVLHF.

V is TRBV6-5 and J is TRBJ1-6; D is ambiguous. Per the germline V gene, CDR1 is MNHEY and CDR2 is SVGAGI. This CDR3 region has 13 residues. With 8 bases removed from V and 7 bases from J, the gap between germline ends came to 12 bases. Here the CDR3 DNA reads TGTGCCAGCCAAGGGAGGACGAATTCACCCCTCCACTTT. It encodes CASQGRTNSPLHF.

This chain connects TRBV29-1 to TRBJ2-3; the D is unclear. Germline CDR1 SQVTM, CDR2 ANQGSEA. This CDR3 is 11 amino acids long. The ends were cut back, 7 bases at V and 5 bases at J, with 10 bases in the middle. The CDR3 spells CSDTSGDTQYF. CDR3 DNA sequence: TGCAGCGATACCTCCGGAGATACGCAGTATTTT.